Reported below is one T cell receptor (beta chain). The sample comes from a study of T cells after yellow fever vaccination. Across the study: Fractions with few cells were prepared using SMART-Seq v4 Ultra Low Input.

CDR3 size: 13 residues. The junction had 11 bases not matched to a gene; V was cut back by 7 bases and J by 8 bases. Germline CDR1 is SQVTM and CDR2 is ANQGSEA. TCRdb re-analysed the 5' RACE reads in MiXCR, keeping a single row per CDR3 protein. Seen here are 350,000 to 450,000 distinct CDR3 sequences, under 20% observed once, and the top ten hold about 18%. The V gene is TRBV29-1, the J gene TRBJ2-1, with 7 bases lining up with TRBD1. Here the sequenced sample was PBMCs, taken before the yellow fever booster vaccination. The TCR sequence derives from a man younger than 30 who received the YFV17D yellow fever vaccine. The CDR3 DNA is TGCAGCGCAGACTCGGACAGGTGGGATGAGCAGTTCTTC. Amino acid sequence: CSADSDRWDEQFF.